Shown below are 31 T cell receptor beta chains from a single sample sequenced in a study of cytomegalovirus exposure and HLA in healthy donors (dated by TCRdb to 2016 to 2017). Library preparation employed the immunoSEQ multiplex PCR assay. A mixture of 60 forward primers for TCR Vbeta segments and 13 reverse primers for TCR Jbeta segments was used in the multiplex PCR. Here the immuneACCESS table is served through TCRdb, limited to in-frame sequences with V and J called. Missing clones are a known gap in these copies; in checked studies unresolved V genes cover under half, and the rest lacks a known reason. The table for this sample records approximately 70,000 clones. Clones ranked in the top ten supply around 5% of the sample. The sample taken for sequencing was PBMCs. The source is a woman in her 40s in good health and CMV-seropositive.

V usage is TRBV13 and J usage is TRBJ2-5; 7 bases agree with TRBD1. With 6 bases clipped from V and 4 bases from J, the junction kept 8 bases outside the gene matches. Germline lookup yields CDR1 PRHDT and CDR2 FYEKMQ (reference sequence). The CDR3 is 14 amino acids. The CDR3, as DNA: TGTGCCAGCAGAAGACAGGGTAGGGCAGAGACCCAGTACTTC. Residues: CASRRQGRAETQYF. Drawing the rest from reference TRBV13 and TRBJ2-5, the complete variable domain is AAGVIQSPRHLIKEKRETATLKCYPIPRHDTVYWYQQGPGQDPQFLISFYEKMQSDKGSIPDRFSAQQFSDYHSELNMSSLELGDSALYFCASRRQGRAETQYFGPGTRLLVL.

The V and J genes are TRBV2 and TRBJ2-7; D is possibly TRBD1 (5 bases). The germline V gene encodes CDR1 SNHLY and CDR2 FYNNEI. This CDR3 spans 11 amino acids. V gave up 10 bases and J gave up 6 bases, with 13 bases separating them. This CDR3 reads CATGERGEQYF. CDR3 bases: TGTGCCACCGGAGAAAGGGGCGAGCAGTACTTC.

The V gene is TRBV2, the J gene TRBJ2-3, with D possibly being TRBD2 (5 bases). The V gene lost 6 bases and the J gene lost 4 bases, with 17 bases spanning the gap. Germline assignment: CDR1 SNHLY and CDR2 FYNNEI. The CDR3 sequence is 15 residues long. The CDR3 here is CASSVDLFRPDTQYF. Here the CDR3 DNA reads TGTGCCAGCAGCGTGGACTTGTTTAGACCAGATACGCAGTATTTT.

This chain joins TRBV4-2 and TRBJ2-7; 10 bases map to TRBD2. After removal of 0 bases from V and 6 bases from J, the junction contained 17 bases not matched to a gene. There are 19 residues in the CDR3. Germline V gene data show CDR1 as LGHNA and CDR2 as YNFKEQ. In nucleotides, the CDR3 is TGTGCCAGCAGCCAAGAAGCGGAGATACTTAGCGGGAGGCATGGCGAGCAGTACTTC. It translates to CASSQEAEILSGRHGEQYF.

V and J are TRBV9 and TRBJ2-3; 7 bases are shared with TRBD2. After removal of 1 base from V and 4 bases from J, the junction contained 0 bases not matched to a gene. The CDR3 is 13 amino acids. Looked up from germline, CDR1 is SGDLS and CDR2 is YYNGEE. CDR3 DNA sequence: TGTGCCAGCAGCGTAAGCGGGGCAGATACGCAGTATTTT. Translation gives CASSVSGADTQYF.

The rearrangement uses TRBV6-5 and TRBJ1-2, with D maybe TRBD1 (6 bases). The CDR3 length is 14 residues. Trimming cost V 0 bases and J 4 bases, with 9 bases left between them. CDR1 MNHEY and CDR2 SVGAGI come from the germline V gene. DNA of the CDR3: TGTGCCAGCAGTTACTCGAGGGGGATCTATGGCTACACCTTC. This codes for CASSYSRGIYGYTF.

CDR3 in amino acids: CASSQVGEGYGYTF. CDR3 nucleotide sequence: TGCGCCAGCAGCCAAGTCGGGGAAGGCTATGGCTACACCTTC. The chain recombines TRBV4-1 with TRBJ1-2; no clear D. The CDR3 sequence is 14 residues long. Per germline, CDR1 MGHRA and CDR2 YSYEKL. Trimming left V 1 base short and J 4 bases short, with 10 bases between.

V gene TRBV2 combines with J gene TRBJ2-2, with D possibly TRBD1 on 5 matching bases. This CDR3 is built from 14 residues. The V end lost 5 bases, the J end lost 4 bases, and 11 bases lay between the germline ends. Germline CDR1 reads SNHLY; CDR2 reads FYNNEI. The CDR3 nucleotides read TGTGCCAGCAGTATCATGGGGCCCACCGGGGAGCTGTTTTTT. It yields the protein CASSIMGPTGELFF.

The rearrangement links TRBV6-5 to TRBJ2-7, with 9 bases identical to TRBD2. Germline CDR1 and CDR2: MNHEY and SVGAGI. This CDR3 spans 16 amino acids. V gave up 0 bases and J gave up 3 bases; unmatched junction bases: 6. CDR3 region: CASSYSSSGNNYEQYF. Here the CDR3 DNA reads TGTGCCAGCAGTTACTCTTCTAGCGGGAATAACTACGAGCAGTACTTC.

The chain uses TRBV9 and TRBJ1-6; no firm D call. V was trimmed by 0 bases and J by 0 bases, leaving 7 bases between them. This CDR3 has 16 residues. Germline V lookup: CDR1 SGDLS, CDR2 YYNGEE. The CDR3: CASSVGESSYNSPLHF. CDR3 DNA: TGTGCCAGCAGCGTAGGCGAGAGCTCCTATAATTCACCCCTCCACTTT.

This chain links TRBV5-6 with TRBJ2-7, with TRBD2 matching over 11 bases. Germline V lookup: CDR1 SGHDT, CDR2 YYEEEE. The J segment lost 5 bases and the V segment lost 3 bases, leaving 7 bases of the junction unmatched. This CDR3 comprises 15 residues. CDR3 loop: CASSSTSGSKNEQYF. The CDR3 bases are TGTGCCAGCAGCTCTACTAGCGGGAGCAAGAACGAGCAGTACTTC.

The chain combines TRBV6-5 with TRBJ2-1; 8 bases match TRBD1. With 6 bases clipped from V and 6 bases from J, the junction kept 4 bases outside the gene matches. Germline CDR1 reads MNHEY; CDR2 reads SVGAGI. The CDR3 sequence is 13 residues long. The chain's CDR3 is CASSPTGGNEQFF. CDR3 sequence (DNA): TGTGCCAGCAGCCCTACAGGGGGCAATGAGCAGTTCTTC.

V gene TRBV7-9 combines with J gene TRBJ1-1; unclear D gene. Trimming pared 10 bases from V and 0 bases from J, leaving 6 bases between. The germline gives CDR1 SEHNR, CDR2 FQNEAQ (reference sequence). The CDR3 has 11 amino acids. The CDR3 sequence is CAILMNTEAFF. In DNA, the CDR3 is TGTGCCATCCTAATGAACACTGAAGCTTTCTTT.

V and J are TRBV5-1 and TRBJ2-7; D is undetermined. The V and J ends lost 0 bases and 6 bases respectively, with 16 bases between them. Germline-derived CDR1 and CDR2 are SGHRS and YFSETQ. The CDR3 contains 15 residues. The DNA of the CDR3 is TGCGCCAGCAGCTTGGTAATGGGCAGTACAAGCGAGCAGTACTTC. Its protein product is CASSLVMGSTSEQYF.

The chain has TRBV7-6 and TRBJ2-1; 7 nucleotides line up with TRBD1. The germline gives CDR1 SGHVS, CDR2 FNYEAQ. V gave up 5 bases and J gave up 4 bases; unmatched junction bases: 5. The CDR3 spans 14 residues. The CDR3 sequence is CASSLDRDYNEQFF. The DNA for the CDR3 is TGTGCCAGCAGCCTTGACAGGGATTACAATGAGCAGTTCTTC.

V is TRBV5-4 and J is TRBJ2-1; TRBD2 might be the D (6 bases). V lost 3 bases and J lost 3, with 13 bases in between. CDR1 SGHNT and CDR2 YYREEE come from the germline V gene (reference sequence). This CDR3 spans 15 amino acids. CDR3 region: CASSSDQDYYNEQFF. DNA of the CDR3: TGTGCCAGCAGCTCCGATCAGGACTACTACAATGAGCAGTTCTTC. Based on the CDR3 plus reference TRBV5-4 and TRBJ2-1, the full variable domain is ETGVTQSPTHLIKTRGQQVTLRCSSQSGHNTVSWYQQALGQGPQFIFQYYREEENGRGNFPPRFSGLQFPNYSSELNVNALELDDSALYLCASSSDQDYYNEQFFGPGTRLTVL.

The chain employs TRBV6-4 and TRBJ2-2, with D possibly being TRBD2 (5 bases). V lost 4 bases and J 8 bases, leaving 11 bases between the germline ends. Germline V gene data show CDR1 as MRHNA and CDR2 as SNTAGT. This CDR3 has 13 amino acids. In nucleotides, the CDR3 is TGTGCCAGCAGTGCGGGATACCTGGGGGAGCTGTTTTTT. Translated: CASSAGYLGELFF.

The chain carries TRBV5-8 and TRBJ2-2; D is possibly TRBD2 (6 bases). V dropped 2 bases and J dropped 0 bases, with 11 bases sitting between them. This CDR3 is built from 16 residues. CDR1 and CDR2 (germline): SGHTS, YDEGEE. The chain's CDR3 is CASSLGIAANTGELFF. CDR3 sequence (DNA): TGTGCCAGCAGCTTAGGGATAGCGGCGAACACCGGGGAGCTGTTTTTT.

V and J are TRBV7-8 and TRBJ2-1; 8 positions agree with TRBD2. CDR3 size: 15 residues. Per germline, CDR1 SGHVS and CDR2 FQNEAQ. V trimming: 2 bases; J trimming: 4 bases; junction bases outside the gene matches: 4. The CDR3 DNA reads TGTGCCAGCAGCTTACTTGGGACTAGGTACAATGAGCAGTTCTTC. Its translation: CASSLLGTRYNEQFF.

This sequence joins TRBV4-3 and TRBJ1-1; no reliable D call. Trimming removed 0 bases at V and 6 bases at J, with 11 bases between. Looked up from germline, CDR1 is LGHNA and CDR2 is YSLEER. The CDR3 loop spans 14 amino acids. The CDR3 region is CASSQEVLGAEAFF. The CDR3, as DNA: TGCGCCAGCAGCCAAGAAGTTTTGGGCGCTGAAGCTTTCTTT.

The chain uses TRBV30 and TRBJ1-2; TRBD1 matches 7 bases. V dropped 2 bases and J dropped 2; count of bases not matched to a gene: 2. Germline CDR1 and CDR2: GTSNPN and SVGIG (reference sequence). The CDR3 is 13 amino acids. This CDR3 reads CAWSRGRNYGYTF. The CDR3 coding sequence is TGTGCCTGGAGTAGGGGGCGGAACTATGGCTACACCTTC. The whole variable domain, filled in from reference TRBV30 and TRBJ1-2, reads SQTIHQWPATLVQPVGSPLSLECTVEGTSNPNLYWYRQAAGRGLQLLFYSVGIGQISSEVPQNLSASRPQDRQFILSSKKLLLSDSGFYLCAWSRGRNYGYTFGSGTRLTVV.

The chain uses TRBV5-1 and TRBJ1-5; 8 positions match TRBD1. This CDR3 is 14 amino acids long. The V gene's germline CDR1 is SGHRS and CDR2 YFSETQ. With V trimmed by 4 bases and J by 5 bases, 5 bases remained unmatched. The CDR3 region has the DNA TGCGCCAGCAGCACGGGGACAGGAGATCAGCCCCAGCATTTT. The encoded protein is CASSTGTGDQPQHF.

The V call is TRBV28, the J call TRBJ2-6; tentative D call: TRBD1 (6 bases). The CDR3 spans 16 residues. V was pared by 2 bases and J by 0 bases, with 8 bases between. The germline V gene has CDR1 MDHEN and CDR2 SYDVKM. The CDR3 sequence is CASSLGTHSGANVLTF. CDR3 DNA sequence: TGTGCCAGCAGTTTAGGGACACACTCTGGGGCCAACGTCCTGACTTTC.

The chain has TRBV7-3 and TRBJ2-5, with a tentative D call TRBD1 (6 bases). The CDR3 contains 13 residues. The germline gives CDR1 SGHTA, CDR2 FQGTGA. V was clipped by 4 bases and J by 3 bases, with 9 bases between them. The CDR3 loop reads CASSSTGKETQYF. The CDR3 DNA reads as TGTGCCAGCAGCTCGACAGGAAAAGAGACCCAGTACTTC.

V usage is TRBV5-1 and J usage is TRBJ2-3; TRBD2 matches 9 bases. V shed 0 bases and J 2 bases; nucleotides not matched to a gene: 7. Germline V CDR1 and CDR2: SGHRS, YFSETQ. The CDR3 runs 17 residues. The CDR3 region is CASSLAEAGGHTDTQYF. CDR3 sequence (DNA): TGCGCCAGCAGCTTGGCCGAAGCGGGAGGTCACACAGATACGCAGTATTTT.

The chain employs TRBV7-3 and TRBJ2-2, with TRBD2 matching over 7 bases. The V gene's germline CDR1 is SGHTA and CDR2 FQGTGA. The CDR3 is made up of 15 amino acids. The V gene end was trimmed by 5 bases and the J gene end by 0 bases; junction bases not matched to a gene: 3. CDR3 protein: CASSPGLANTGELFF. As DNA, the CDR3 is TGTGCCAGCAGCCCTGGACTAGCGAACACCGGGGAGCTGTTTTTT.

CDR3 loop: CASSEGTGYGEAFF. The CDR3 region has the DNA TGTGCCAGCAGTGAAGGAACGGGTTATGGCGAAGCTTTCTTT. The chain links TRBV6-1 to TRBJ1-1; D unresolved. The V end lost 1 base, the J end lost 8 bases, and 14 bases lay between the germline ends. CDR1 MNHNS and CDR2 SASEGT come from the germline V gene. The length of the CDR3 is 14 residues.

The chain carries TRBV19 and TRBJ1-3; possible D gene TRBD1, 6 bases. V was cut by 4 bases and J by 7 bases, with 14 bases left in between. The CDR3 is 14 residues long. Germline CDR1 reads LNHDA; CDR2 reads SQIVND (reference sequence). Here the CDR3 reads CASSSPAGANTIYF. For the CDR3, the DNA is TGTGCCAGTAGTAGCCCGGCGGGGGCGAACACCATATATTTT.

The rearrangement uses TRBV4-3 and TRBJ2-2, with D uncertain. CDR1 and CDR2 from the germline V gene are LGHNA and YSLEER. CDR3 length: 14 residues. V shed 3 bases and J shed 0 bases, with 5 bases lying between them. The CDR3 protein is CASSHSSNTGELFF. In DNA, the CDR3 is TGCGCCAGCAGCCATAGTTCGAACACCGGGGAGCTGTTTTTT.

This chain connects TRBV2 to TRBJ2-5; D may be TRBD1 (6 bases). CDR1 is SNHLY and CDR2 is FYNNEI in the germline V gene. The CDR3 is made up of 12 amino acids. Here the CDR3 reads CANGQNRWEQYF. CDR3 DNA sequence: TGTGCGAACGGACAGAACCGCTGGGAGCAGTACTTC. Full variable domain (remainder filled in from reference TRBV2 and TRBJ2-5): EPEVTQTPSHQVTQMGQEVILRCVPISNHLYFYWYRQILGQKVEFLVSFYNNEISEKSEIFDDQFSVERPDGSNFTLKIRSTKLEDSAMYFCANGQNRWEQYFGPGTRLLVL.

V gene TRBV5-4 combines with J gene TRBJ2-7; 9 nucleotides match TRBD1. From germline, CDR1 is SGHNT and CDR2 YYREEE (reference sequence). This CDR3 has 14 amino acids. The V and J ends lost 1 base and 4 bases, in that order; junction bases with no gene match: 3. Here the CDR3 reads CASSLTGGIYEQYF. DNA for the CDR3: TGTGCCAGCAGCTTGACAGGGGGCATTTACGAGCAGTACTTC.